A single sample is the source of the 17 T cell receptor beta chains below, sequenced in a study of blood T cell repertoires in COVID-19. Sequencing was performed with immunoSEQ multiplex PCR; in TCRdb, only in-frame clones are kept and a portion is missing. The sample holds about 46,000 clones, roughly 86% seen once. The sequencing input was PBMCs or T cells enriched from blood (not recorded which). All receptors derive from a woman aged 45-59 years who had recovered from COVID-19.

The chain couples TRBV18 to TRBJ1-2, with 9 bases aligning to TRBD1. Per the germline V gene, CDR1 is KGHSH and CDR2 is LQKENI. With V trimmed by 3 bases and J by 7 bases, 9 bases remained unmatched. The CDR3 is made up of 15 amino acids. DNA for the CDR3: TGTGCCAGCTCACCCGGACAGGGGCTAACTAGTGGCTACACCTTC. It yields the protein CASSPGQGLTSGYTF.

The count of this clone is one. This chain joins TRBV7-2 and TRBJ2-4; maybe TRBD2 (7 bases). The V gene lost 4 bases and the J gene lost 8 bases, with 18 bases spanning the gap. Germline V gene lookup returns CDR1 SGHTA and CDR2 FQGNSA. The CDR3 is 15 residues long. This CDR3 reads CASSSWGGRLDIQYF. The CDR3 coding sequence is TGTGCCAGCAGCTCTTGGGGGGGGCGCTTGGACATTCAGTACTTC.

This chain joins TRBV7-3 and TRBJ2-1; D not certain. The CDR3 is 13 amino acids. Germline V gene data show CDR1 as SGHTA and CDR2 as FQGTGA. V was trimmed by 2 bases and J by 7 bases, leaving 9 bases between them. The CDR3 spells CASSLSPSNEQFF. The CDR3, as DNA: TGTGCCAGCAGCTTATCCCCCTCGAATGAGCAGTTCTTC.

Concerning this clone itself: The identical CDR3 is also encoded by other nucleotide sequences in the sample. J is TRBJ2-2 and V is TRBV24-1; 11 bases map to TRBD1. The V segment lost 9 bases and the J segment 5 bases; nucleotides outside the gene matches: 4. CDR3 length: 14 amino acids. Germline CDR1 is KGHDR and CDR2 is SFDVKD. The CDR3 here is CATRGQGATGELFF. The CDR3, as DNA: TGTGCCACCCGAGGACAGGGGGCAACCGGGGAGCTGTTTTTT.

The chain couples TRBV6-2 or TRBV6-3 to TRBJ2-1; TRBD2 matches at 8 bases. Germline V gene sequence: CDR1 MNHEY, CDR2 SVGEGT. The ends lost 2 bases at V and 8 bases at J; junction bases unmatched: 8. The CDR3 sequence is 15 residues long. CDR3: CASSYTAGGPYEQFF. For the CDR3, the DNA is TGTGCCAGCAGTTACACGGCGGGAGGCCCGTATGAGCAGTTCTTC.

The rearrangement uses TRBV15 and TRBJ2-7; 10 positions agree with TRBD2. The CDR3 has 15 residues. Trimming at V came to 8 bases and at J to 8 bases, leaving 15 bases not matched to a gene. CDR1 is LNHNV and CDR2 is YYDKDF in the germline V gene (reference sequence). Here the CDR3 DNA reads TGTGCCACCGCACAACCTAGCGGGAGCGGGGCAAAGCAGTACTTC. It specifies CATAQPSGSGAKQYF.

The J gene is TRBJ1-2, the V gene TRBV6-5, with 8 bases identical to TRBD1. The length of the CDR3 is 15 residues. Germline CDR1 MNHEY, CDR2 SVGAGI. J lost 5 bases, V lost 4 bases, and 9 bases had no gene match. The CDR3 nucleotides are TGTGCCAGCAGTTCAGATCCCAGGGGGCTGTATGGCTACACCTTC. Its protein product is CASSSDPRGLYGYTF.

The V and J genes are TRBV28 and TRBJ1-6, with 9 nucleotides matching TRBD1. CDR1 MDHEN and CDR2 SYDVKM come from the germline V gene. V shed 5 bases and J 6 bases; nucleotides not matched to a gene: 5. The CDR3 is 15 residues long. Here the CDR3 reads CASSKTGGSNSPLHF. DNA of the CDR3: TGTGCCAGCAGTAAGACAGGGGGGTCTAATTCACCCCTCCACTTT.

The genes are TRBV19 and TRBJ1-5, with D unresolved. Germline V gene sequence: CDR1 LNHDA, CDR2 SQIVND (reference sequence). The CDR3 is 13 amino acids. Trimming removed 7 bases at V and 5 bases at J, with 12 bases between. The CDR3 DNA reads TGTGCCAGTACACTGGGCCCGGATCAGCCCCAGCATTTT. Protein product: CASTLGPDQPQHF.

V and J are TRBV11-3 and TRBJ2-7; D ambiguous. Germline V gene data show CDR1 as SGHNT and CDR2 as YENEEA. Trimming stripped 2 bases from V and 0 bases from J, with 8 bases between. The CDR3 is made up of 14 amino acids. The CDR3 sequence: CASSLTESSYEQYF. CDR3 nucleotides: TGTGCCAGCAGCTTAACGGAGAGCTCCTACGAGCAGTACTTC.

The chain carries TRBV7-2 and TRBJ2-7; perhaps TRBD2 as D (6 bases). Trimming left V 1 base short and J 4 bases short, with 11 bases between. The CDR3 totals 14 residues. The germline gives CDR1 SGHTA, CDR2 FQGNSA. Here the CDR3 DNA reads TGTGCCAGCAGCTTAGTCATCGGGGGATACGAGCAGTACTTC. Its translation: CASSLVIGGYEQYF.

This chain connects TRBV3-1 (or the pseudogene TRBV3-2) to TRBJ1-6, with D unresolved. Germline CDR1 LGHDT, CDR2 YNNKEL (reference sequence). The V gene lost 0 bases and the J gene lost 6 bases, with 6 bases spanning the gap. This CDR3 region has 14 residues. CDR3: CASSQEPVNSPLHF. The DNA of the CDR3 is TGTGCCAGCAGCCAAGAGCCAGTTAATTCACCCCTCCACTTT.

The chain couples TRBV3-1 (or the pseudogene TRBV3-2) to TRBJ1-2; 8 positions match TRBD1. Trimming at V came to 1 base and at J to 8 bases, leaving 18 bases not matched to a gene. The V gene's germline CDR1 is LGHDT and CDR2 YNNKEL (reference sequence). There are 18 residues in the CDR3. The DNA for the CDR3 is TGTGCCAGCAGCCAAGGACCCCCTAATTCCCAGGGGGCGGGCGGCTACACCTTC. Its translation: CASSQGPPNSQGAGGYTF.

The chain has TRBV4-2 and TRBJ2-7, with TRBD1 as a possible D gene (5 bases). Germline V gene lookup returns CDR1 LGHNA and CDR2 YNFKEQ. The CDR3 is 14 amino acids. The ends were cut back, 0 bases at V and 3 bases at J, with 9 bases in the middle. CDR3 region: CASSQDRQNYEQYF. The CDR3 DNA reads TGTGCCAGCAGCCAAGATAGACAGAACTACGAGCAGTACTTC.

As for this clone: One end of the junction fails to match germline, which may point to a read error. This rearrangement joins TRBV12-3 or TRBV12-4 to TRBJ2-5; possibly TRBD1 for D (6 bases). The CDR3 is 13 residues long. The CDR3 coding sequence is TGTGCCAGCAGTTTGCCTCCCCAGGGGCTTAGGGACTTC. As protein: CASSLPPQGLRDF.

The chain combines TRBV6-4 with TRBJ2-1; possibly TRBD2 for D (6 bases). Trimming took off 4 bases at V and 9 bases at J, with 19 bases between the two ends. Germline values: CDR1 MRHNA, CDR2 SNTAGT. This CDR3 has 15 residues. The DNA for the CDR3 is TGTGCCAGCAGTGTACAAGGGAGCGTGGGGGGTGAGCAGTTCTTC. Translated: CASSVQGSVGGEQFF.

The chain is built from TRBV19 and TRBJ1-1; D gene ambiguous. Deletions cut 3 bases from V and 4 bases from J, with 15 bases between. This CDR3 contains 15 residues. The germline V gene encodes CDR1 LNHDA and CDR2 SQIVND (reference sequence). CDR3 protein: CASSMGAWDFTEAFF. As DNA, the CDR3 is TGTGCCAGTAGTATGGGAGCTTGGGATTTCACTGAAGCTTTCTTT.